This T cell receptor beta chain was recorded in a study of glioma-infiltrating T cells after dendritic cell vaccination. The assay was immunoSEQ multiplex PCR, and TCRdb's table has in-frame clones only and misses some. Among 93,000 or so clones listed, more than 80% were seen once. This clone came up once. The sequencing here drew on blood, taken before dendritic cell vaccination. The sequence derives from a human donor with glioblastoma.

CDR3 sequence (DNA): TGTGCCAGCAGTTCGCGACAGGGGGTGGCTGAAGCTTTCTTT. Amino acids: CASSSRQGVAEAFF. V is TRBV27 and J is TRBJ1-1, with TRBD1 matching over 9 bases. This CDR3 comprises 14 residues. CDR1 and CDR2 from the germline V gene are MNHEY and SMNVEV (reference sequence). The junction had 6 bases not matched to a gene; V was cut back by 4 bases and J by 6 bases.